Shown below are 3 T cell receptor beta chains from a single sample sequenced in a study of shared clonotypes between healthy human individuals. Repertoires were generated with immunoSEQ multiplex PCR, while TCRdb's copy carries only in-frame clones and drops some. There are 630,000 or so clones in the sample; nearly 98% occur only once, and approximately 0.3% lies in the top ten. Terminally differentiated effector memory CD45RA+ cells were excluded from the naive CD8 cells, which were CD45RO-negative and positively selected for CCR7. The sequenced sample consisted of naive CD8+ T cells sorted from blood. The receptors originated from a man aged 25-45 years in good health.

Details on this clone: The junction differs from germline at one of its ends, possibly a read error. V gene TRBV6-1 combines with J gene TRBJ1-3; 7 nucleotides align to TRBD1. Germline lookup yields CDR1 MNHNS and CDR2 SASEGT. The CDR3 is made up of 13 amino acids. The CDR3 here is CASSEATPQGTCF. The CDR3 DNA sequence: TGTGCCAGCAGTGAAGCGACCCCACAGGGGACATGCTTT.

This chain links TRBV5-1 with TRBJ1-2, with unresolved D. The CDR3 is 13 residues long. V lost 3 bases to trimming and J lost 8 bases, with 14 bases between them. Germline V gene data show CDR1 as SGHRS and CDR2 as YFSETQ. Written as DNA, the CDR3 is TGCGCCAGCAGCTCCGCGCCGGTGAGGGGCTACACCTTC. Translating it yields CASSSAPVRGYTF.

The CDR3 nucleotides read TGTGCCAGCAGTCCCAGCAATCAGCCCCAGCATTTT. The encoded protein is CASSPSNQPQHF. This chain joins TRBV27 and TRBJ1-5; D gene uncertain. With 5 bases removed from V and 1 base from J, the gap between germline ends came to 3 bases. This CDR3 is 12 amino acids long. Looked up from germline, CDR1 is MNHEY and CDR2 is SMNVEV (reference sequence).